This T cell receptor beta chain was found in a study of blood T cells in healthy people across ages. Next came a second PCR, run for roughly 6 to 11 cycles, which used a sample-barcoded 5' primer along with a J-beta primer mix. A single record per CDR3 protein comes from TCRdb applying MiXCR to the 5' RACE reads. The table shows about 1.1 million distinct CDR3 sequences, with about two fifths occurring only once. Sample: blood. This clonotype was sampled from a man aged 18-30 years in good health.

The CDR3 DNA sequence: TGTGCCAGTAGTAGCTCGACAGGGAAAACGTCGGAGACCCAGTACTTC. Its protein is CASSSSTGKTSETQYF. The chain recombines TRBV19 with TRBJ2-5; 7 bases map to TRBD1. V shed 4 bases, J shed 5 bases, and the junction held 13 bases outside the gene matches. In germline, CDR1 is LNHDA, CDR2 SQIVND (reference sequence). This CDR3 contains 16 residues. Complete variable domain (other parts from reference TRBV19 and TRBJ2-5): DGGITQSPKYLFRKEGQNVTLSCEQNLNHDAMYWYRQDPGQGLRLIYYSQIVNDFQKGDIAEGYSVSREKKESFPLTVTSAQKNPTAFYLCASSSSTGKTSETQYFGPGTRLLVL.